A selection of T cell receptor beta chains follows, all from one sample in a study of vaccination effects on CD4 cells after COVID-19. Profiled with immunoSEQ multiplex PCR; TCRdb holds only in-frame clones, not every one. The data contain just under 45,000 clones, roughly four fifths of them seen just once; the ten biggest clones take up approximately 11%. Their antigen targets remain unknown. The material sequenced was CD4+ T cells from PBMCs cultured with SARS-CoV-2 spike peptides, taken before COVID-19 vaccination. These receptors all come from a human donor who received a COVID-19 vaccine. Both conserved end residues are trimmed from each CDR3.

J,V,CDR3
TRBJ2-1,TRBV24-1,ATQRGPGVYNEQF
TRBJ1-1,TRBV6-2/TRBV6-3,ASSSAQGNTEAF
TRBJ2-1,TRBV11-3,ASSLAGGIAGEQF
TRBJ1-6,TRBV9,ASSLKGGQGNSPLH
TRBJ2-5,TRBV2,ASSRTSGGPGETQY
TRBJ1-5,TRBV6-6,ASSLIQTQPQH
TRBJ1-2,TRBV6-2/TRBV6-3,ASSYSGRARGYT
TRBJ2-2,TRBV5-6,ASSLEQTNTGELF
TRBJ2-3,TRBV5-1,ASRAGGDTQY
TRBJ2-1,TRBV9,ASSSGTSPNEQF
TRBJ1-4,TRBV4-1,ASSQDPMAGRGEKLF
TRBJ1-2,TRBV28,ASRESGGDNYGYT
TRBJ1-5,TRBV18,ASSPTLGQGRQPQH
TRBJ1-2,TRBV10-2,ASSESGALTGYGYT
TRBJ1-5,TRBV27,ASSPLRGWLDQPQH
TRBJ2-5,TRBV7-4,ASSFCPGGAVRETQY
TRBJ2-3,TRBV5-1,ASSLGRGGTDTQY
TRBJ1-4,TRBV30,AWMGQGYEKLF
TRBJ1-1,TRBV14,ASSRTMSTEAF
TRBJ1-1,TRBV19,ASSRMNTEAF
TRBJ1-4,TRBV19,ASSIGEINEKLF
TRBJ1-1,TRBV4-3,ASSRDRGGTEAF
TRBJ2-6,TRBV12-5,ASGFWKPGQVRVLT
TRBJ2-3,TRBV5-4,ASSPEMGADTQY
TRBJ2-1,TRBV24-1,ATSDYRGSSYNEQF
TRBJ1-1,TRBV7-2,ASSKMTGNTEAF
TRBJ1-2,TRBV24-1,ATSDSHDSGTGVGYT
TRBJ1-2,TRBV19,ASSMSSSLRGYT
TRBJ2-2,TRBV6-5,ASRARDSATGELF
TRBJ1-5,TRBV18,ASSPIQGQPQH
TRBJ2-5,TRBV6-6,ASRDPNGQGQETQY
TRBJ2-1,TRBV5-1,ASSLGRTGEDEQF
TRBJ1-2,TRBV2,ASSGRVGHGYT
TRBJ2-1,TRBV29-1,SVEERGRRGGLNEQF
TRBJ1-1,TRBV7-2,ASSLEIGQGLWAF
TRBJ1-6,TRBV5-6,ASSRGTPASPLH
TRBJ1-2,TRBV28,ASSYTGELGYT